These 20 T cell receptor beta chains were sequenced from one sample in a study of blood T cell repertoires in COVID-19. Produced via immunoSEQ multiplex PCR; TCRdb's table is partial and in-frame only. The sample carries tens of thousands of clones, 75% to 90% recorded once. Sequencing was carried out using peripheral blood. The source is a woman at least 80 years old with acute or convalescent COVID-19.

The chain links TRBV7-2 to TRBJ2-5, with TRBD1 matching 9 bases. After removal of 4 bases from V and 2 bases from J, the junction contained 2 bases not matched to a gene. CDR1 is SGHTA, CDR2 FQGNSA, per germline. The CDR3 is made up of 14 amino acids. CDR3 nucleotides: TGTGCCAGCAGCTCGGGACAGGGACAAGAGACCCAGTACTTC. This translates into CASSSGQGQETQYF.

This clone was seen just once. V gene TRBV18 combines with J gene TRBJ1-3; unclear D gene. From germline, CDR1 is KGHSH and CDR2 LQKENI. This CDR3 has 16 amino acids. V lost 1 base to trimming and J lost 2 bases, with 12 bases between them. In DNA form, the CDR3 reads TGTGCCAGCTCACCACTAATGACGGAGACTGGAAACACCATATATTTT. Residues: CASSPLMTETGNTIYF.

The rearrangement links TRBV10-3 to TRBJ1-2; 10 bases map to TRBD1. Trimming cost V 3 bases and J 7 bases; bases outside gene matches: 8. Germline CDR1 is ENHRY and CDR2 is SYGVKD. CDR3 size: 15 residues. For the CDR3, the DNA is TGTGCCATCAGTGACTTACCTCGACAGGGGGCTGGCTACACCTTC. This sequence encodes CAISDLPRQGAGYTF.

The rearrangement links TRBV30 to TRBJ1-5; perhaps TRBD1 as D (5 bases). The CDR3 is made up of 14 amino acids. V lost 3 bases, J lost 2 bases, and 11 bases lay in between. Looked up from germline, CDR1 is GTSNPN and CDR2 is SVGIG (reference sequence). CDR3 amino acids: CAWSAWGGNQPQHF. DNA for the CDR3: TGTGCCTGGAGCGCCTGGGGGGGCAATCAGCCCCAGCATTTT.

J is TRBJ2-7 and V is TRBV12-3 or TRBV12-4; TRBD2 matches 7 bases. This CDR3 spans 13 amino acids. With V trimmed by 2 bases and J by 7 bases, 5 bases remained unmatched. DNA for the CDR3: TGTGCCAGCAGTTTAAGGGCGGGAGTAGAGCAGTACTTC. Translating it yields CASSLRAGVEQYF.

Only one count was recorded for this clone. V usage is TRBV2 and J usage is TRBJ2-7; D may be TRBD1 (7 bases). Deletions cut 5 bases from V and 2 bases from J, with 16 bases between. This CDR3 is 15 amino acids long. Germline lookup yields CDR1 SNHLY and CDR2 FYNNEI. The CDR3: CASSTQGRGAYEQYF. CDR3 nucleotides: TGTGCCAGCAGTACCCAGGGCAGGGGGGCCTACGAGCAGTACTTC.

This rearrangement joins TRBV15 to TRBJ2-7, with 7 bases identical to TRBD1. The CDR3 runs to 14 residues. V dropped 2 bases and J dropped 6; count of bases not matched to a gene: 7. The V gene's germline CDR1 is LNHNV and CDR2 YYDKDF (reference sequence). Written as DNA, the CDR3 is TGTGCCACCAGCAGAAGGACAGGTTATGTCGAGCAGTACTTC. It encodes CATSRRTGYVEQYF.

The V call is TRBV29-1, the J call TRBJ2-5; 10 bases match TRBD2. The length of the CDR3 is 16 residues. Trimming took 4 bases from V and 2 from J; bases not matched to a gene: 10. Per the germline V gene, CDR1 is SQVTM and CDR2 is ANQGSEA. The CDR3 loop reads CSVVALLAGRQETQYF. In nucleotides, the CDR3 is TGCAGCGTTGTTGCGCTACTAGCGGGGAGACAAGAGACCCAGTACTTC.

The chain recombines TRBV5-1 with TRBJ1-1, with TRBD1 identical over 8 bases. With V trimmed by 7 bases and J by 1 base, 12 bases remained unmatched. CDR3 length equals 16 residues. In germline, CDR1 is SGHRS, CDR2 YFSETQ. CDR3 sequence: CASARTGNVKNTEAFF. In DNA form, the CDR3 reads TGCGCCAGCGCTCGGACAGGGAATGTGAAGAACACTGAAGCTTTCTTT.

The chain is built from TRBV29-1 and TRBJ2-2; weak D call: TRBD2 (6 bases). The V gene lost 4 bases and the J gene lost 7 bases, with 13 bases spanning the gap. Germline V gene data show CDR1 as SQVTM and CDR2 as ANQGSEA. The CDR3 runs to 13 residues. This chain's CDR3 is CSVGGGAGGELFF. DNA of the CDR3: TGCAGCGTTGGAGGAGGGGCCGGCGGGGAGCTGTTTTTT.

The chain combines TRBV7-3 with TRBJ1-6; D is perhaps TRBD1 (5 bases). Trimming removed 2 bases at V and 5 bases at J, with 19 bases between. CDR1 is SGHTA, CDR2 FQGTGA, per germline. This CDR3 region has 18 residues. In DNA, the CDR3 is TGTGCCAGCAGCTTAGGCCCGGGGAGGGGCCCGAATAATTCACCCCTCCACTTT. This translates into CASSLGPGRGPNNSPLHF.

The V call is TRBV14, the J call TRBJ1-2; 8 positions match TRBD1. CDR1 and CDR2 from the germline V gene are SGHDN and FVKESK. V shed 1 base and J 0 bases; nucleotides not matched to a gene: 10. This CDR3 is 18 amino acids long. DNA for the CDR3: TGTGCCAGCAGCCAAGCCATTTCCGGACAGGGAGCTAACTATGGCTACACCTTC. This translates into CASSQAISGQGANYGYTF.

The chain has TRBV7-2 and TRBJ2-1; 8 nucleotides align to TRBD2. V was clipped by 1 base and J by 8 bases; unmatched bases: 7. CDR3 length: 15 amino acids. Looked up from germline, CDR1 is SGHTA and CDR2 is FQGNSA. This CDR3 reads CASSLGYGGAYEQFF. CDR3 DNA sequence: TGTGCCAGCAGCTTAGGGTACGGGGGGGCCTATGAGCAGTTCTTC.

This chain uses TRBV19 with TRBJ2-6; 8 bases align to TRBD1. Germline CDR1 and CDR2: LNHDA and SQIVND (reference sequence). CDR3 length: 15 amino acids. With 4 bases clipped from V and 3 bases from J, the junction kept 2 bases outside the gene matches. The DNA of the CDR3 is TGTGCCAGTAGTAGACAGGGGAGTGGGGCCAACGTCCTGACTTTC. Translated: CASSRQGSGANVLTF.

The chain links TRBV20-1 to TRBJ2-7, with D perhaps matching TRBD2 (5 bases). CDR1 and CDR2 from the germline V gene are DFQATT and SNEGSKA (reference sequence). Trimming left V 3 bases short and J 0 bases short, with 12 bases between. CDR3 length: 14 amino acids. The CDR3 here is CSASPRRSSYEQYF. CDR3 DNA: TGCAGTGCTAGTCCCAGGAGGAGCTCCTACGAGCAGTACTTC.

The V gene is TRBV5-6, the J gene TRBJ1-1, with 7 bases matching TRBD1. Germline-derived CDR1 and CDR2 are SGHDT and YYEEEE. With V trimmed by 4 bases and J by 3 bases, 6 bases remained unmatched. The CDR3 spans 14 residues. CDR3 DNA: TGTGCCAGCAGCCCCAGGGGGGTCGACACTGAAGCTTTCTTT. Translated: CASSPRGVDTEAFF.

DNA of the CDR3: TGTGCCAGTAGGGTAGATTACAGGAACGAATATAGCAATCAGCCCCAGCATTTT. As protein: CASRVDYRNEYSNQPQHF. The chain has TRBV19 and TRBJ1-5; a weak D match, TRBD1 (5 bases). Germline loops: CDR1 LNHDA, CDR2 SQIVND (reference sequence). The CDR3 is 18 residues long. Trimming shortened V by 6 bases and J by 0 bases, and 21 bases separated the two germline ends.

V gene TRBV29-1 combines with J gene TRBJ2-7; TRBD2 matches at 7 bases. Germline-derived CDR1 and CDR2 are SQVTM and ANQGSEA. The CDR3 runs to 15 residues. Unmatched junction bases numbered 10, after V lost 1 base and J lost 4 bases. The chain's CDR3 is CSVEGLGGVSYEQYF. CDR3 coding DNA: TGCAGCGTTGAAGGCCTGGGGGGGGTCTCTTACGAGCAGTACTTC.

The V gene is TRBV18, the J gene TRBJ1-2; 7 bases agree with TRBD1. This CDR3 has 13 residues. Germline V gives CDR1 KGHSH, CDR2 LQKENI. Trimming at V came to 3 bases and at J to 6 bases, leaving 4 bases not matched to a gene. The CDR3 DNA follows: TGTGCCAGCTCACCCACAGGGGATGATGGCTACACCTTC. As protein: CASSPTGDDGYTF. Filled out from reference TRBV18 and TRBJ1-2, the complete variable domain reads NAGVMQNPRHLVRRRGQEARLRCSPMKGHSHVYWYRQLPEEGLKFMVYLQKENIIDESGMPKERFSAEFPKEGPSILRIQQVVRGDSAAYFCASSPTGDDGYTFGSGTRLTVV.

In its sample, this clone was seen a few times. The J gene is TRBJ1-1, the V gene TRBV12-5, with D unclear. Germline-derived CDR1 and CDR2 are LGHNT and FRNRAP. The CDR3 is 12 amino acids. Trimming took 3 bases from V and 3 from J, leaving 5 bases between them. The CDR3 region is CASGFQDTEAFF. CDR3 bases: TGTGCTAGTGGTTTTCAGGACACTGAAGCTTTCTTT.